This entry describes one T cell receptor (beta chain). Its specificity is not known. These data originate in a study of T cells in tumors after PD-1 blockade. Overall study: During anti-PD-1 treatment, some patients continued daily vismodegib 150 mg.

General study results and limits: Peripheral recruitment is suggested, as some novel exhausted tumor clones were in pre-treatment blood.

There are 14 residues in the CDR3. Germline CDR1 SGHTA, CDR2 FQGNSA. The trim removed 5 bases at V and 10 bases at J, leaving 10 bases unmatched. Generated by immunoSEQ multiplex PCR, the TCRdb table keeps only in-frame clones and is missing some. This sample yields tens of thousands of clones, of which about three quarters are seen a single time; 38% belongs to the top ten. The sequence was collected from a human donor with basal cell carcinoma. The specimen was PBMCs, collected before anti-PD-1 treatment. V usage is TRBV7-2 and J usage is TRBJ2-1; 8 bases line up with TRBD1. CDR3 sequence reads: CASSPTDRVREQFF. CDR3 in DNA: TGTGCCAGCAGCCCGACGGACAGGGTTCGAGAGCAGTTCTTC.